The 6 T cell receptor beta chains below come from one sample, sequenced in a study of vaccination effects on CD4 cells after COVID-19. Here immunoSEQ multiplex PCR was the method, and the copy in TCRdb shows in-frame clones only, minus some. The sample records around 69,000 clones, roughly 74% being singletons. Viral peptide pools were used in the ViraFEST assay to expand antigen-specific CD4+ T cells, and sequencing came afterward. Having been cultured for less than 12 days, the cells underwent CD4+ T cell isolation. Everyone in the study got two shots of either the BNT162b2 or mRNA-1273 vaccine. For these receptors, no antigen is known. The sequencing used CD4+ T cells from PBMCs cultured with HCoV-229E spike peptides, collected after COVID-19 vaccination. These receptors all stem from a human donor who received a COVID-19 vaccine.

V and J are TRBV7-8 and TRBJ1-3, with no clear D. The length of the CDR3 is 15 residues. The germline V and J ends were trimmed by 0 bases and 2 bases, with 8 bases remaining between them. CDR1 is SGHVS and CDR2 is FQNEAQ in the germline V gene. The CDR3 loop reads CASSLARGTGNTIYF. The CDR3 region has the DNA TGTGCCAGCAGCTTAGCGCGAGGGACTGGAAACACCATATATTTT.

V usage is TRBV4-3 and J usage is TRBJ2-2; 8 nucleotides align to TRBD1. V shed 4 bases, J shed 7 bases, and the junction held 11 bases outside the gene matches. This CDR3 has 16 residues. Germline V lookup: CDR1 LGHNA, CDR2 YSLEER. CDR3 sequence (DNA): TGCGCCAGCAGCCTAATCCGGGACAGGTTACTCGGGGAGCTGTTTTTT. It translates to CASSLIRDRLLGELFF.

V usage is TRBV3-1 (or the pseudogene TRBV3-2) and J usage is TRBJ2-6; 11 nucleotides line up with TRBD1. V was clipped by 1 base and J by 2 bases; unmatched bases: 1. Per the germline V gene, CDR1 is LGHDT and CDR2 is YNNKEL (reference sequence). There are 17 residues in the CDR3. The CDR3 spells CASSQADRGPGANVLTF. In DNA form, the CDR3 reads TGTGCCAGCAGCCAAGCGGACAGGGGGCCTGGGGCCAACGTCCTGACTTTC.

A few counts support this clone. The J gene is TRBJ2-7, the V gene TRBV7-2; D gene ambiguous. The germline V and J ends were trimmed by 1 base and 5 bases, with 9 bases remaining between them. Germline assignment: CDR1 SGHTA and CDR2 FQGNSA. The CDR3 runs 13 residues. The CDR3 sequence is CASSLGLRNEQYV. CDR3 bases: TGTGCCAGCAGCTTAGGCCTTAGGAACGAGCAGTACGTC.

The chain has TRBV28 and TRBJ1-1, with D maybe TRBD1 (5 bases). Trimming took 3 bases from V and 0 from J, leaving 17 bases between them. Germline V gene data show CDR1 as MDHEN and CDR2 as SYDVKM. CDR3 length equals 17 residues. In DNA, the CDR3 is TGTGCCAGCAGTTTTTTGGGGAGGGGCGGGATGAACACTGAAGCTTTCTTT. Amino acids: CASSFLGRGGMNTEAFF.

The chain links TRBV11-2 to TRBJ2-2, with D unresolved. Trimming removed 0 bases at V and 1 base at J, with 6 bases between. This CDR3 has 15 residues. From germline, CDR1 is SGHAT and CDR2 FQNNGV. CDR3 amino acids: CASSLDNMNTGELFF. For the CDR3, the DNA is TGTGCCAGCAGCTTAGATAATATGAACACCGGGGAGCTGTTTTTT.